Sequencing of this TCR beta chain was carried out in a study of blood T cells in healthy people across ages. Alongside a J-beta primer mix, a sample-barcoded 5' primer served in a second PCR lasting about 7 to 12 cycles. Each CDR3 protein gets one entry after TCRdb re-called the 5' RACE reads with MiXCR. The repertoire holds under 1 million distinct CDR3 sequences, with around two fifths as singletons. General study points: Higher diversity and more naive CD4+ cells were features of long-lived donors, compared to aged donors.

This clonotype has only a few counts. Its antigen remains unknown. This TCR was sampled from a man aged 55 to 70 in good health. The sequenced sample was blood.

The CDR3 sequence is CASSQAGTVGRAEQFF. The DNA for the CDR3 is TGTGCCAGCAGCCAAGCGGGGACAGTTGGTCGCGCTGAGCAGTTCTTC. This chain links TRBV11-2 with TRBJ2-1; D possibly matches TRBD1 or TRBD2 (7 bases each). V gave up 5 bases and J gave up 9 bases, with 23 bases separating them. This CDR3 spans 16 amino acids. Germline V gene sequence: CDR1 SGHAT, CDR2 FQNNGV.